This T cell receptor beta chain was found in a study of cytomegalovirus exposure and HLA in healthy donors. CDR3 length: 18 amino acids. The germline V gene has CDR1 LGHNT and CDR2 FRNRAP. Germline trimming cut 0 bases from V and 1 base from J; bases unmatched to any gene: 10. It was with 60 Vbeta and 13 Jbeta primers that the PCR ran. Profiled with immunoSEQ multiplex PCR; TCRdb holds only in-frame clones, not every one. Of roughly 200,000 clones in the sample, less than 85% are singletons; the top ten hold 0.63%. The origin of this receptor is a man aged 18 to 29 in good health and CMV-seronegative. The sequenced sample consisted of PBMCs. The chain uses TRBV12-5 and TRBJ1-1, with 8 bases that match TRBD1. The CDR3 DNA follows: TGTGCTAGTGGTTTGGTCCGTGCAGGGGGCCCCCGGAACACTGAAGCTTTCTTT. Translated, it gives CASGLVRAGGPRNTEAFF.